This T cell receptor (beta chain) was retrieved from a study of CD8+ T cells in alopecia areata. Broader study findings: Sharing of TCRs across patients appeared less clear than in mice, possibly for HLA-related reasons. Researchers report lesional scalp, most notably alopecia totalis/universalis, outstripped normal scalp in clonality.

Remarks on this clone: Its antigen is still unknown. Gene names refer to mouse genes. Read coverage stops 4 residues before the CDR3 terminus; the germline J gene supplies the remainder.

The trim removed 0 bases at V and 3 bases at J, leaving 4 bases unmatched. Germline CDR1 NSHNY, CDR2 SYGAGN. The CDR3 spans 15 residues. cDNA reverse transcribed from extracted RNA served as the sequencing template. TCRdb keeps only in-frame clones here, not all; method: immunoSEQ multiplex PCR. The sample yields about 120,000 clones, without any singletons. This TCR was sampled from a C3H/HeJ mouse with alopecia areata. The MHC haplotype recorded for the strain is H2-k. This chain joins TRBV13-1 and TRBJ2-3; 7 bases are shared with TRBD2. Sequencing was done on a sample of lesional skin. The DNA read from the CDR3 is TGTGCCAGCAGTGATGGTGCTGGGGGAGCAGAA. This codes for CASSDGAGGAE. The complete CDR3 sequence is CASSDGAGGAETLYF.